This T cell receptor (beta chain) was obtained from a study of shared clonotypes between healthy human individuals. Germline loops: CDR1 MDHEN, CDR2 SYDVKM. V lost 7 bases, J lost 2 bases, and 14 bases lay in between. The CDR3 loop spans 15 amino acids. TCRdb's copy holds only in-frame clones and misses some; the assay was immunoSEQ multiplex PCR. The data contain about 510,000 clones, almost 97% of them singletons. This chain links TRBV28 with TRBJ2-2; D possibly corresponds to TRBD1 (5 bases). What was sequenced was naive CD4+ T cells sorted from blood. Subset here: CD45RA+ positively selected. This TCR derives from a woman aged 25 to 45 in good health. DNA for the CDR3: TGTGCCAGCACCCCTCTCGACAGAAACACCGGGGAGCTGTTTTTT. This translates into CASTPLDRNTGELFF.